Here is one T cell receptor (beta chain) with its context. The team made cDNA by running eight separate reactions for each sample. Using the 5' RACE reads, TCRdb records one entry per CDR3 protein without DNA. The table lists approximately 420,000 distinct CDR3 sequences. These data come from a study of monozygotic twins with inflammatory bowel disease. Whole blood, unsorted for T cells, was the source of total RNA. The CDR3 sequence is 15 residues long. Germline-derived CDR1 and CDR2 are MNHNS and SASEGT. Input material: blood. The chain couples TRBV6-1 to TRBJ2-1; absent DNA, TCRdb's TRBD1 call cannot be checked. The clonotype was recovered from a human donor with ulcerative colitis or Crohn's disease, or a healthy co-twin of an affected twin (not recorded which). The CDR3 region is CASRSDRAAYNEQFF.